The T cell receptor beta chain described here comes from a study of OX40 agonist ivuxolimab in advanced cancers. For the wider study: Ivuxolimab was an agonistic, fully human IgG2 monoclonal antibody directed against OX40 (CD134), a costimulatory receptor. Intravenous ivuxolimab was administered to patients every 2 weeks at six dose levels: 0.01, 0.1, 0.3, 1.5, 3 and 10 mg/kg. Among the approximately 50 dose-escalation patients, approximately 20 had hepatocellular carcinoma, 15 or so melanoma, 9 renal cell carcinoma and 9 head and neck cancer. The dose-escalation cohort was 82.7% male with a mean age of about 65 years, ranging from roughly 23 to 85. Patients were allowed to have had prior anti-PD-1, anti-PD-L1 or anti-CTLA-4 therapy, and 40% of the dose-escalation patients had previously received checkpoint inhibitors. Partial responses occurred in three dose-escalation patients: two with cutaneous melanoma and one with hepatocellular carcinoma. Peripheral TCRbeta sequencing aimed to test whether ivuxolimab altered TCR sequence diversity and caused clonal T-cell expansion. The paper reports the monotherapy dose-escalation portion (N of about 52 patients) of the phase I ivuxolimab trial. The paper as a whole reports these results and caveats: On average, CD8+ T cells showed more expanded clones than CD4+ T cells after ivuxolimab. In partial responders in the 0.1-3.0 mg/kg groups, normalized peripheral clonal expansion was found to be among the lowest, especially among CD8+ T cells. Low levels of normalized T-cell clonal expansion were also seen in some patients who did not respond. At doses of 0.1 to 3.0 mg/kg, clonal expansion of both CD4+ and CD8+ T cells in blood was seen between baseline and week 6. The antigen specificity of the clonally expanded peripheral T cells was not determined.

The trial excluded patients who had a history of autoimmune disease or were on systemic immunosuppression. Peripheral blood for TCR sequencing was collected from all dose cohorts at baseline, on cycle 4 day 1, and on cycle 7 day 1. The samples were taken from a phase I, first-in-human, multicenter, open-label dose-escalation trial of ivuxolimab. Adults with locally advanced or metastatic melanoma, renal cell carcinoma, hepatocellular carcinoma or head and neck squamous cell carcinoma were enrolled in the trial. CD4+ and CD8+ T cells were sorted separately from peripheral blood before TCR sequencing. To sequence the TCRbeta CDR3 region, genomic DNA was isolated from the sorted cells. The immunoSEQ Assay was used to sequence the TCRbeta CDR3 regions. TCRdb mirrors the immuneACCESS table, restricted to in-frame sequences. Some clones are absent from its copies; in checked studies, under half trace to an unresolved V gene, and the reason for the others is unknown. The sample includes 39,000 or so clones, with about 94% observed a single time. The top ten clones comprise around 20% of the sample.

CDR1 and CDR2 are drawn from the germline V gene: LGHNT, FRNRAP. Trimming costs V 10 bases and J 1 base, and their ends lie 15 bases apart. The CDR3, cysteine through phenylalanine, is 14 amino acids long. Just the 42-base CDR3 DNA is kept, in frame starting at base 1. This clone was picked up a small number of times. The antigen this receptor binds is unknown. Per-base quality was not reported, and no clone a single base away is much larger than it. The sequencing used CD4+ or CD8+ T cells sorted from blood, collected in a trial of the OX40 agonist ivuxolimab. The chain couples TRBV12-5 to TRBJ2-3, with the D gene possibly TRBD1 or TRBD2, each one fitting 5 bases. The TCR originated in an adult with an advanced solid tumor such as melanoma, head and neck, liver or kidney cancer. The CDR3 corresponds to CATVRGRGTDTQYF. The DNA sequence is given as TGTGCTACCGTAAGGGGACGCGGCACAGATACGCAGTATTTT.